This entry lists 5 T cell receptor beta chains sequenced from one sample in a study of cytomegalovirus exposure and HLA in healthy donors. PCR primers comprised 60 Vbeta and 13 Jbeta primers. Repertoires were generated with immunoSEQ multiplex PCR, while TCRdb's copy carries only in-frame clones and drops some. The sample includes about 210,000 clones, roughly 85% of them seen just once. The sequencing input was PBMCs. The receptors derive from a male donor in good health and CMV-seronegative.

This sequence joins TRBV14 and TRBJ1-1; tentative D call: TRBD1 (5 bases). Between the trimmed V and J ends, which lost 1 base and 0 bases, there was a span of 9 bases. The CDR3 runs to 15 residues. Germline V gives CDR1 SGHDN, CDR2 FVKESK. CDR3 coding DNA: TGTGCCAGCAGCCAAGCCCAGGGTTTGAACACTGAAGCTTTCTTT. Protein: CASSQAQGLNTEAFF. Full variable domain (outside the CDR3, taken from reference TRBV14 and TRBJ1-1): EAGVTQFPSHSVIEKGQTVTLRCDPISGHDNLYWYRRVMGKEIKFLLHFVKESKQDESGMPNNRFLAERTGGTYSTLKVQPAELEDSGVYFCASSQAQGLNTEAFFGQGTRLTVV.

The chain carries TRBV30 and TRBJ2-7; 8 nucleotides match TRBD1. The CDR3 has 14 amino acids. Trimming cost V 0 bases and J 4 bases; bases outside gene matches: 5. Germline V gives CDR1 GTSNPN, CDR2 SVGIG (reference sequence). The CDR3 DNA reads as TGTGCCTGGAGTGTACTGCGACAGGGGTACGAGCAGTACTTC. Its translation: CAWSVLRQGYEQYF.

The rearrangement joins TRBV6-5 to TRBJ1-1, with D perhaps TRBD1 (5 bases). Germline CDR1 is MNHEY and CDR2 is SVGAGI. The CDR3 is made up of 14 amino acids. V lost 0 bases, J lost 1 base, and 6 bases lay in between. The CDR3 sequence: CASSYSGENTEAFF. CDR3 bases: TGTGCCAGCAGTTACTCAGGGGAGAACACTGAAGCTTTCTTT.

The chain has TRBV10-1 and TRBJ2-5; 7 nucleotides match TRBD2. Trimming took 1 base from V and 4 from J; bases not matched to a gene: 27. CDR3 length equals 22 residues. Germline assignment: CDR1 WNHNN and CDR2 SYGVQD (reference sequence). The chain's CDR3 is CASSELVAATSAGIPKGETQYF. The CDR3 coding sequence is TGCGCCAGCAGTGAGTTGGTGGCGGCTACTAGCGCCGGGATTCCAAAGGGAGAGACCCAGTACTTC.

The chain joins TRBV19 to TRBJ1-4; TRBD1 matches at 8 bases. Germline trimming cut 3 bases from V and 6 bases from J; bases unmatched to any gene: 6. This CDR3 contains 15 residues. Germline assignment: CDR1 LNHDA and CDR2 SQIVND (reference sequence). The CDR3 loop is CASSIPRTGHEKLFF. In DNA form, the CDR3 reads TGTGCCAGTAGTATTCCGAGGACAGGGCATGAAAAACTGTTTTTT.